This TCR beta chain was identified in a study of cytomegalovirus exposure and HLA in healthy donors. This CDR3 contains 12 residues. Germline CDR1 and CDR2: MNHNY and SVGAGI (reference sequence). Trimming removed 7 bases from V and 6 bases from J, with 11 bases in between. General observations from the study: A cluster of highly shared sequence variants was likely a sequencing artifact. On later analysis, the bulk of CMV-associated TCR beta chains appeared to be HLA-restricted. Several top significant clusters appeared, in a later analysis, to be linked to common viral pathogens. Follow-up analysis found HLA locus-dependent TCR association rates, highest for DRB1 and lowest for HLA-C.

The table lists this clone with a count of one. The antigen is not known. The PCR made use of 60 Vbeta and 13 Jbeta primers. Sequencing was performed with immunoSEQ multiplex PCR; in TCRdb, only in-frame clones are kept and a portion is missing. The data hold fewer than 130,000 clones, with around 79% observed a single time. This chain joins TRBV6-6 and TRBJ2-3; no definite D call. This TCR was recovered from a woman between 40 and 50 years old in good health and CMV-seronegative. Sequencing input: PBMCs. CDR3 DNA: TGTGCCAGCACTATTCCCCCCGATACGCAGTATTTT. Its translation: CASTIPPDTQYF.